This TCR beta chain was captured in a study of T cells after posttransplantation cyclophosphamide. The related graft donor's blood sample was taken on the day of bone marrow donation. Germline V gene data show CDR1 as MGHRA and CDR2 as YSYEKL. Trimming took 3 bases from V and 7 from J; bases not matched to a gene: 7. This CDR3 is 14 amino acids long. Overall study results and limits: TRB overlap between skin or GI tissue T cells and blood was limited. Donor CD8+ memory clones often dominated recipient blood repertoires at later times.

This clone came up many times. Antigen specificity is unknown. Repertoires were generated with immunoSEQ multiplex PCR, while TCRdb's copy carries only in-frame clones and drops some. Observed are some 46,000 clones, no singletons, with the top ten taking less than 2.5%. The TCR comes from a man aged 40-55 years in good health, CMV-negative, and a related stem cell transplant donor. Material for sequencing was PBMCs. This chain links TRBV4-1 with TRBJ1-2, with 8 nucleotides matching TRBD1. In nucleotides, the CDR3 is TGCGCCAGCAGCCAGGGGACAGGTCGCGGTGGCTACACCTTC. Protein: CASSQGTGRGGYTF.